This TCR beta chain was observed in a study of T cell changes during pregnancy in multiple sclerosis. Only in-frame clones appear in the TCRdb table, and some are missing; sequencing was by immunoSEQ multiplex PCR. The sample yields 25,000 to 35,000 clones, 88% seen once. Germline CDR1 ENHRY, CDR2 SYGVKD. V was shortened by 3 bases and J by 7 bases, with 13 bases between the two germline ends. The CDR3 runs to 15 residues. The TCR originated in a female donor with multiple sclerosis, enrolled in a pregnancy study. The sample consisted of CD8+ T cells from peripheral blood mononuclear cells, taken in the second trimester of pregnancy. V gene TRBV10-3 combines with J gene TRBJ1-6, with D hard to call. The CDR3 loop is CAISDLTDGNSPLHF. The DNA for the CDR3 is TGTGCCATCAGTGATCTTACAGATGGGAATTCACCCCTCCACTTT.